The present T cell receptor (beta chain) was sequenced within a study of shared T cell receptors in the human thymus. Here immunoSEQ multiplex PCR was the method, and the copy in TCRdb shows in-frame clones only, minus some. Counted here are about 500,000 clones, 75% to 85% occurring once; the ten biggest clones make up about 0.014%. The CDR3 is made up of 17 amino acids. The junction had 11 bases not matched to a gene; V was cut back by 6 bases and J by 3 bases. Looked up from germline, CDR1 is SNHLY and CDR2 is FYNNEI. The same data also went into a second study, on human thymus T cells. That source adds: Donation came from healthy Finnish infants having corrective surgery for congenital heart defects. Thymus tissue for the work was resected from patients undergoing corrective heart surgery. Blood and thymic repertoires both appeared biased in V and J gene usage. Overlap was high between thymic repertoires from unrelated individuals, as reported in related research.

The clonotype was recovered from a boy under two years old with a congenital heart defect. The chain uses TRBV2 and TRBJ2-3; 11 nucleotides align to TRBD2. The sample consisted of thymocytes. The CDR3 DNA sequence: TGTGCCAGCAGGGTAGCGGGAGGGGTCATGGGGACAGATACGCAGTATTTT. Translated: CASRVAGGVMGTDTQYF. The full variable domain, completed using reference TRBV2 and TRBJ2-3, is EPEVTQTPSHQVTQMGQEVILRCVPISNHLYFYWYRQILGQKVEFLVSFYNNEISEKSEIFDDQFSVERPDGSNFTLKIRSTKLEDSAMYFCASRVAGGVMGTDTQYFGPGTRLTVL.